The rows below give T cell receptor beta chains drawn from one sample of a study of blood T cell repertoires in COVID-19. Measured with immunoSEQ multiplex PCR; TCRdb has only the in-frame clones, and not every one. The sample contains 45,000 to 55,000 clones, about 86% of which appear only once. What was sequenced was peripheral blood. These receptors came from a man aged 70-80 years with active COVID-19. Each CDR3 is given with its conserved first and last residue. The order of the fields is V gene, J gene, D gene, clone size, CDR3 DNA, CDR3 protein. The D gene is left open where the match is weak. Expanded clones are given a class, and other clones once, few, many or no size at all.

v_gene: TRBV3-1/TRBV3-2; j_gene: TRBJ2-3; d_gene: TRBD2; abundance: .; CDR3nt: TGTGCCAGCAGCCAAATCGGGGGGGCAGATACGCAGTATTTT; CDR3aa: CASSQIGGADTQYF
v_gene: TRBV7-2; j_gene: TRBJ2-1; d_gene: TRBD2; abundance: .; CDR3nt: TGTGCCAGCAGCTTATTTAGCGGGGGGGCCGGCGAGCAGTTCTTC; CDR3aa: CASSLFSGGAGEQFF
v_gene: TRBV19; j_gene: TRBJ2-1; d_gene: TRBD2; abundance: .; CDR3nt: TGTGCCAGCGGGCGGGTAGCGGGGGGGCCGAGTGAGCAGTTCTTC; CDR3aa: CASGRVAGGPSEQFF
v_gene: TRBV15; j_gene: TRBJ2-3; d_gene: TRBD2; abundance: .; CDR3nt: TGTGCCACCAGCAGAGGGGGGGGAGGCACAGATACGCAGTATTTT; CDR3aa: CATSRGGGGTDTQYF
v_gene: TRBV24-1; j_gene: TRBJ2-1; d_gene: .; abundance: .; CDR3nt: TGTGCCACCAGTCCCTCCGGGGTGGTGAATGAGCAGTTCTTC; CDR3aa: CATSPSGVVNEQFF
v_gene: TRBV4-3; j_gene: TRBJ1-4; d_gene: .; abundance: .; CDR3nt: TGCGCCAGCAGCCAAGAAAGAAGAGGAGGAGAAAAACTGTTTTTT; CDR3aa: CASSQERRGGEKLFF
v_gene: TRBV5-6; j_gene: TRBJ1-1; d_gene: .; abundance: .; CDR3nt: TGTGCCAGCAGCCATAGAAAGGGCAGGGTGAGAACTGAAGCTTTCTTT; CDR3aa: CASSHRKGRVRTEAFF
v_gene: TRBV7-2; j_gene: TRBJ2-5; d_gene: TRBD1; abundance: .; CDR3nt: TGTGCCAGCAGCTTAGGCAGGGGGCAATCGACCCAGTACTTC; CDR3aa: CASSLGRGQSTQYF
v_gene: TRBV7-9; j_gene: TRBJ2-1; d_gene: .; abundance: .; CDR3nt: TGTGCCAGCAGCTTAGTGGGGAAAGGGGACAATGAGCAGTTCTTC; CDR3aa: CASSLVGKGDNEQFF
v_gene: TRBV2; j_gene: TRBJ1-1; d_gene: .; abundance: .; CDR3nt: TGTGCCAGCAGCTTCGTTGGAGGGGCAGCTTTCTTT; CDR3aa: CASSFVGGAAFF
v_gene: TRBV19; j_gene: TRBJ2-1; d_gene: TRBD1; abundance: .; CDR3nt: TGTGCCAGTAGTAGAGGGACAGGGGGCCCCAATGAGCAGTTCTTC; CDR3aa: CASSRGTGGPNEQFF
v_gene: TRBV20-1; j_gene: TRBJ1-1; d_gene: TRBD1; abundance: .; CDR3nt: TGCAGTGCTAGTTGGGCAACAGGGGGCAACACTGAAGCTTTCTTT; CDR3aa: CSASWATGGNTEAFF
v_gene: TRBV7-8; j_gene: TRBJ1-3; d_gene: .; abundance: .; CDR3nt: TGTGCCAGCAGCTTAGTTTCGACAGCTTCTGGAAACACCATATATTTT; CDR3aa: CASSLVSTASGNTIYF
v_gene: TRBV4-3; j_gene: TRBJ1-3; d_gene: .; abundance: .; CDR3nt: TGCGCCAGCAGCCAAGTTCAGATGGGAAACACCATATATTTT; CDR3aa: CASSQVQMGNTIYF
v_gene: TRBV7-6; j_gene: TRBJ1-6; d_gene: .; abundance: .; CDR3nt: TGTGCCAGCAGCCCCCCCCGGCAGGGACTGAATTCACCCCTCCACTTT; CDR3aa: CASSPPRQGLNSPLHF
v_gene: TRBV4-3; j_gene: TRBJ2-7; d_gene: .; abundance: .; CDR3nt: TGCGCCAGCAGCCAAGCGGTCACAGTCTACGAGCAGTACTTC; CDR3aa: CASSQAVTVYEQYF
v_gene: TRBV6-2/TRBV6-3; j_gene: TRBJ2-5; d_gene: .; abundance: .; CDR3nt: TGTGCCAGCAGTCCCCTCTCTAGCAGAGAGACCCAGTACTTC; CDR3aa: CASSPLSSRETQYF
v_gene: TRBV3-1/TRBV3-2; j_gene: TRBJ2-7; d_gene: .; abundance: few; CDR3nt: TGTGCCAGCAGCCAGGGGGCCCACTACGAGCAGTACTTC; CDR3aa: CASSQGAHYEQYF
v_gene: TRBV27; j_gene: TRBJ1-5; d_gene: TRBD1; abundance: .; CDR3nt: TGTGCCAGTCAGGGGGTTGGGGAGCCCCAGCATTTT; CDR3aa: CASQGVGEPQHF
v_gene: TRBV2; j_gene: TRBJ1-2; d_gene: TRBD1; abundance: .; CDR3nt: TGTGCCAGCAGTCCGGACAGGGGAAAGGGCTACACCTTC; CDR3aa: CASSPDRGKGYTF
v_gene: TRBV5-1; j_gene: TRBJ1-1; d_gene: .; abundance: .; CDR3nt: TGCGCCAGCAGCTTGCGGGGGAACACTGAAGCTTTCTTT; CDR3aa: CASSLRGNTEAFF
v_gene: TRBV19; j_gene: TRBJ1-1; d_gene: .; abundance: once; CDR3nt: TGTGCCAGTAGTTCACAGGGTTACACTGAAGCTTTCTTT; CDR3aa: CASSSQGYTEAFF
v_gene: TRBV11-2; j_gene: TRBJ1-1; d_gene: .; abundance: few; CDR3nt: TGTGCCAGCAGCGAACAGGGCACTGAAGCTTTCTTT; CDR3aa: CASSEQGTEAFF
v_gene: TRBV5-4; j_gene: TRBJ2-5; d_gene: .; abundance: once; CDR3nt: TGTGCCAGCAGCCCCGGTACAGGACAAGAGACCCAGTACTTC; CDR3aa: CASSPGTGQETQYF
v_gene: TRBV5-1; j_gene: TRBJ2-3; d_gene: TRBD2; abundance: .; CDR3nt: TGCGCCAGCAGCTTACCCGCCGGACTAGCGGGGGACGTAACTAAAGATACGCAGTATTTT; CDR3aa: CASSLPAGLAGDVTKDTQYF
v_gene: TRBV11-3; j_gene: TRBJ2-1; d_gene: TRBD2; abundance: .; CDR3nt: TGTGCCAGCAGTCTCACAGCGGGGGGGCTCAATGAGCAGTTCTTC; CDR3aa: CASSLTAGGLNEQFF
v_gene: TRBV7-2; j_gene: TRBJ2-2; d_gene: .; abundance: .; CDR3nt: TGTGCCAGCAGCTTAGCGGGGGGGCTGAACACCGGGGAGCTGTTTTTT; CDR3aa: CASSLAGGLNTGELFF
v_gene: TRBV5-1; j_gene: TRBJ1-2; d_gene: TRBD1; abundance: .; CDR3nt: TGCGCCAGCAGCTCCAACCCCCCGGGACAGGGCCTCTACACCTTC; CDR3aa: CASSSNPPGQGLYTF
v_gene: TRBV24-1; j_gene: TRBJ2-1; d_gene: .; abundance: .; CDR3nt: TGTGCCACCAGTGACCGAACGGGGGTGTCCTACAATGAGCAGTTCTTC; CDR3aa: CATSDRTGVSYNEQFF
v_gene: TRBV28; j_gene: TRBJ1-5; d_gene: .; abundance: .; CDR3nt: TGTGCCAGCAGTTTATTGGGAGCTCAGCCCCAGCATTTT; CDR3aa: CASSLLGAQPQHF
v_gene: TRBV30; j_gene: TRBJ1-2; d_gene: TRBD1; abundance: .; CDR3nt: TGTGCCTGGAGTGTACCAGGGGGTGGCTACACCTTC; CDR3aa: CAWSVPGGGYTF
v_gene: TRBV13; j_gene: TRBJ2-5; d_gene: .; abundance: .; CDR3nt: TGTGCCAGCAGCTTAGGCGGGGTAGCGGAGACCCAGTACTTC; CDR3aa: CASSLGGVAETQYF
v_gene: TRBV20-1; j_gene: TRBJ2-7; d_gene: .; abundance: .; CDR3nt: TGCAGTGCCTGGGACATCTACGAGCAGTACTTC; CDR3aa: CSAWDIYEQYF
v_gene: TRBV7-2; j_gene: TRBJ2-3; d_gene: TRBD2; abundance: .; CDR3nt: TGTGCCAGCAGCTTCGGGGGGAGCACAGATACGCAGTATTTT; CDR3aa: CASSFGGSTDTQYF
v_gene: TRBV6-6; j_gene: TRBJ2-5; d_gene: .; abundance: once; CDR3nt: TGTGCCAGCAGTTACCGCCAGGGGGGCCTGCAAGAGACCCAGTACTTC; CDR3aa: CASSYRQGGLQETQYF
v_gene: TRBV6-5; j_gene: TRBJ1-1; d_gene: .; abundance: .; CDR3nt: TGTGCCAGCAGCCCGGACAGTGTCATGAACACTGAAGCTTTCTTT; CDR3aa: CASSPDSVMNTEAFF
v_gene: TRBV9; j_gene: TRBJ2-3; d_gene: TRBD2; abundance: .; CDR3nt: TGTGCCAGCAGTCTCGGGACTAGCGGGGGGGCGAGCACAGATACGCAGTATTTT; CDR3aa: CASSLGTSGGASTDTQYF
v_gene: TRBV9; j_gene: TRBJ1-4; d_gene: .; abundance: .; CDR3nt: TGTGCCAGCAGCGTAGGGTTAATGAGGCTTGCAACTAATGAAAAACTGTTTTTT; CDR3aa: CASSVGLMRLATNEKLFF
v_gene: TRBV7-9; j_gene: TRBJ1-2; d_gene: TRBD1; abundance: .; CDR3nt: TGTGCCAGCATCCGAGGGACAGCCACACACTATGGCTACACCTTC; CDR3aa: CASIRGTATHYGYTF
v_gene: TRBV18; j_gene: TRBJ2-7; d_gene: TRBD1; abundance: .; CDR3nt: TGTGCCAGCTCACCAGCCGGGACAGGGCTCTACGAGCAGTACTTC; CDR3aa: CASSPAGTGLYEQYF
v_gene: TRBV4-3; j_gene: TRBJ1-2; d_gene: .; abundance: .; CDR3nt: TGCGCCAGCAGCCAAGATCTCGGTGCGGGGGATTCAGGCTACACCTTC; CDR3aa: CASSQDLGAGDSGYTF